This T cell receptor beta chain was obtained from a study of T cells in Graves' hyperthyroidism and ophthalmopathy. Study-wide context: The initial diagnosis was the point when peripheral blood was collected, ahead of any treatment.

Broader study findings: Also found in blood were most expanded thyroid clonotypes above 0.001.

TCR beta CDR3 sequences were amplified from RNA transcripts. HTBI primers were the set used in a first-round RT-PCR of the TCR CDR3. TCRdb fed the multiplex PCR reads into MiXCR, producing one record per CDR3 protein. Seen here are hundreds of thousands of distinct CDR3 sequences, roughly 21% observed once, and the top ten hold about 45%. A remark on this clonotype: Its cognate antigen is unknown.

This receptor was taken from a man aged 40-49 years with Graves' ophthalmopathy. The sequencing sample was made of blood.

This CDR3 reads CASSGRGVAKNIQYF. CDR3 DNA: TGTGCCAGCAGTGGGCGGGGGGTAGCCAAAAACATTCAGTACTTC. This chain connects TRBV6-2 or TRBV6-3 to TRBJ2-4; TRBD2 agrees at 8 bases. The J segment lost 0 bases and the V segment lost 5 bases, leaving 3 bases of the junction unmatched. The V gene's germline CDR1 is MNHEY and CDR2 SVGEGT. This CDR3 is built from 15 residues.